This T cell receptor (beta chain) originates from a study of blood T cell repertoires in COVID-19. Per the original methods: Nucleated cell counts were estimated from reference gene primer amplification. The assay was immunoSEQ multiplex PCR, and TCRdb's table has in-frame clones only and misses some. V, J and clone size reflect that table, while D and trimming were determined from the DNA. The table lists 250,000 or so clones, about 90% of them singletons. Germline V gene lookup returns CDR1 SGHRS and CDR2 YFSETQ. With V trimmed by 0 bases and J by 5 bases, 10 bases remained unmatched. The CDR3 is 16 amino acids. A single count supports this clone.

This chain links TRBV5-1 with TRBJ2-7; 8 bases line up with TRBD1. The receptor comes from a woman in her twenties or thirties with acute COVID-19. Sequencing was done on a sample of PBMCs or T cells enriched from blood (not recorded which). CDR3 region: CASSLEGGQGLNEQYF. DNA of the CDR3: TGCGCCAGCAGCTTGGAGGGAGGACAGGGATTGAACGAGCAGTACTTC.